The text below deals with one TCR beta chain. Its matching antigen is unknown. PCR primers comprised 60 Vbeta and 13 Jbeta primers. Clones were sequenced by immunoSEQ multiplex PCR, and TCRdb holds only the in-frame ones, with some missing. This table holds some 210,000 clones, about 90% found once. The sample belongs to a study of cytomegalovirus exposure and HLA in healthy donors. Points from the study as a whole: Association of a missense DCLRE1C variant with TCR beta V- and J-gene trimming was reported in a later analysis. In vitro data verified three CMV-associated chains as specific for CMV antigens. TCR sequences were mostly rare, though some public TCRs occurred in many donors.

Germline V lookup: CDR1 MDHEN, CDR2 SYDVKM. The CDR3 has 14 amino acids. V lost 5 bases and J lost 2, with 12 bases in between. This chain uses TRBV28 with TRBJ1-2, with no clear D. The TCR originated in a man aged 25 to 40 in good health and CMV-seronegative. Specimen: PBMCs. The DNA of the CDR3 is TGTGCCAGCAGTCCCCCTCAGGCAAACTATGGCTACACCTTC. Its translation is CASSPPQANYGYTF.